Listed below are T cell receptor beta chains from one sample, sequenced in a study of shared clonotypes between healthy human individuals. The data were produced by immunoSEQ multiplex PCR, yet TCRdb's version contains in-frame clones alone and is incomplete. The sample lists approximately 2,000,000 clones, roughly 92% occurring once. Sequencing used naive CD4+ T cells from PBMCs. These receptors were obtained from a young man in good health. Some clones in this sample may be carry-over from other donors' samples. The CDR3 runs from the conserved cysteine through the conserved F or W. A D gene is named only where the DNA matches it firmly. Clone size is shown for a subset of rows, as once, few, many or a class of expanded clone.

d_call	v_call	j_call	clone_size	cdr3_nt	cdr3_aa
-	TRBV18	TRBJ2-5	once	TGTGCCAGTCAATCCAGGGACGAGACCCAGTACTTC	CASQSRDETQYF
-	TRBV27	TRBJ2-6	-	TGTGCCAGCAGACCACTCAGCTCTGGGGCCAACGTCCTGACTTTC	CASRPLSSGANVLTF
TRBD2	TRBV30	TRBJ2-5	-	TGTGCCTGGAGTCCAATAAATTCGGGAGGGAAAGAGACCCAGTACTTC	CAWSPINSGGKETQYF
TRBD1	TRBV5-1	TRBJ1-1	-	TGCGCCAGCAGCCTAACGACAGGGGCCACTGAAGCTTTCTTT	CASSLTTGATEAFF
-	TRBV7-9	TRBJ1-5	few	TGTGCCAGCAGCCGAGGTTACGAGCCCCAGCATTTT	CASSRGYEPQHF
-	TRBV7-8	TRBJ2-7	-	TGTGCCAGCAGCTTAGACCTTAAGGCCCACTACGAGCAGTACTTC	CASSLDLKAHYEQYF
TRBD2	TRBV11-1	TRBJ2-3	-	TGTGCCAGCAGCGCGCTTAGCGGGAAGTCAACAGATACGCAGTATTTT	CASSALSGKSTDTQYF
TRBD1	TRBV6-1	TRBJ1-2	-	TGTGCCAGCATCCAGCCTCCCGGGACAGGAGTTGGCTACACCTTC	CASIQPPGTGVGYTF
TRBD2	TRBV28	TRBJ2-1	-	TGTGCCAGCAGTTTATACAGGGGACTAGCGGGAGGGGATGAGCAGTTCTTC	CASSLYRGLAGGDEQFF
TRBD1	TRBV5-4	TRBJ2-2	-	TGTGCCAGCAGCTACGGACAGGGGTACACCGGGGAGCTGTTTTTT	CASSYGQGYTGELFF
TRBD2	TRBV7-2	TRBJ2-1	-	TGTGCCAGCAGCTTTGTGCGGGAGGCGAATGAGCAGTTCTTC	CASSFVREANEQFF
TRBD2	TRBV5-1	TRBJ2-1	-	TGCGCCAGCAGCCCCGACCTAGCGGGGGCGAATGAGCAGTTCTTC	CASSPDLAGANEQFF
-	TRBV4-1	TRBJ1-4	few	TGCGCCAGCAGCCAAGTTCTTGGTGAAAAACTGTTTTTT	CASSQVLGEKLFF
-	TRBV5-1	TRBJ2-3	-	TGCGCCAGCAGCTTTTACCCGGGACAAATAAGTTCAGATACGCAGTATTTT	CASSFYPGQISSDTQYF
-	TRBV27	TRBJ1-4	-	TGTGCCAGCAGTTTAGGCCCCAACCGTGGGCCTGGAGAGAATGAAAAACTGTTTTTT	CASSLGPNRGPGENEKLFF
-	TRBV6-1	TRBJ2-7	-	TGTGCCAGCAGTGAAAAGGCCAAATTGCAGCAGTACTTC	CASSEKAKLQQYF
TRBD1	TRBV9	TRBJ2-2	-	TGTGCCAGCAGCACCAGGACAGGGAGTAGCACCGGGGAGCTGTTTTTT	CASSTRTGSSTGELFF
TRBD2	TRBV4-1	TRBJ2-7	once	TGCGCCAGCAGCCAAGTCTTGGCTAGCGGGGCTTACGAGCAGTACTTC	CASSQVLASGAYEQYF
-	TRBV30	TRBJ1-2	-	TGTGCCTTCACCCCGCTAGGGGGGCATGGCTACACCTTC	CAFTPLGGHGYTF
-	TRBV28	TRBJ1-5	-	TGTGCCAGCAGTTTACCCAGGGGCTTCGGTCAGCCCCAGCATTTT	CASSLPRGFGQPQHF
-	TRBV5-1	TRBJ1-3	-	TGCGCCAGCAGCCAAGAGGGGTCGGGAAACACCATATATTTT	CASSQEGSGNTIYF
-	TRBV29-1	TRBJ2-7	-	TGCAGCGTTGAAGTCCGACCCTCCGAGCAGTACTTC	CSVEVRPSEQYF
-	TRBV7-3	TRBJ2-2	-	TGTGCCAGCAGCCCCAGCGGGCCCGGGGAGCTGTTTTTT	CASSPSGPGELFF
-	TRBV7-9	TRBJ1-1	-	TGTGCCAGCAGCTCCGGGACGCTTGAAGCTTTCTTT	CASSSGTLEAFF
-	TRBV7-9	TRBJ2-2	-	TGTGCCAGCAGCTCGGAAGCTGGCGGGGAGCTGTTTTTT	CASSSEAGGELFF
-	TRBV7-3	TRBJ1-2	-	TGTGCCAGTTCCGCCGGGCAGGGCTATGGCTACACCTTC	CASSAGQGYGYTF
-	TRBV11-2	TRBJ2-7	-	TGTGCCAGCAGCTTACTCCGGGAGAGTCACGAGCAGTACTTC	CASSLLRESHEQYF
-	TRBV28	TRBJ1-1	few	TGTGCCAGCAGTCCCGGGCGGGAGGGAACTGAAGCTTTCTTT	CASSPGREGTEAFF
TRBD1	TRBV7-9	TRBJ2-3	-	TGTGCCAGCAGCTTACGGGGTCGGCAACAGGGGGCGGCAGATACGCAGTATTTT	CASSLRGRQQGAADTQYF
-	TRBV4-1	TRBJ2-2	-	TGCGCCAGCAGCCAAGCACGCTTTATAACCGGGGAGCTGTTTTTT	CASSQARFITGELFF
TRBD1	TRBV29-1	TRBJ1-1	-	TGCAGCGTAGGGACAGCCCTGAACACTGAAGCTTTCTTT	CSVGTALNTEAFF
-	TRBV5-4	TRBJ2-1	-	TGTGCCAGCAGCGATCGGCAGTCCCCGAACAATGAGCAGTTCTTC	CASSDRQSPNNEQFF
-	TRBV5-1	TRBJ1-4	-	TGCGCCAGCAGCTTGGAAGGCAGGGATAGTGAAAAACTGTTTTTT	CASSLEGRDSEKLFF
TRBD2	TRBV7-6	TRBJ2-2	-	TGTGCCAGCAGCCGACTAGCGGGAGGGCCGACCGGGGAGCTGTTTTTT	CASSRLAGGPTGELFF
TRBD1	TRBV6-5	TRBJ1-1	-	TGTGCCAGCCGGACAGGCCGCACTGAAGCTTTCTTT	CASRTGRTEAFF
-	TRBV7-9	TRBJ1-1	-	TGTGCCAGCAGCTTAGGGGGCGGGAACACTGAAGCTTTCTTT	CASSLGGGNTEAFF
TRBD1	TRBV14	TRBJ1-1	-	TGTGCCAGCAGCCGGACAGGGGGCGGTTGGAACACTGAAGCTTTCTTT	CASSRTGGGWNTEAFF
TRBD2	TRBV18	TRBJ2-7	once	TGTGCCAGCTCACTGGGTCTAGCGGGACTCTACGAGCAGTACTTC	CASSLGLAGLYEQYF
-	TRBV5-1	TRBJ2-3	-	TGCGCCAGCAGCTTGGCCGTGACAATTAGCACAGATACGCAGTATTTT	CASSLAVTISTDTQYF
TRBD2	TRBV27	TRBJ2-4	-	TGTGCCAGCAGTTTACGGGTCCAAAGCGGGAAGGCCAAAAACATTCAGTACTTC	CASSLRVQSGKAKNIQYF
-	TRBV11-2	TRBJ1-1	once	TGTGCCAGCAGCCGGGGGGGCTGGGACACTGAAGCTTTCTTT	CASSRGGWDTEAFF